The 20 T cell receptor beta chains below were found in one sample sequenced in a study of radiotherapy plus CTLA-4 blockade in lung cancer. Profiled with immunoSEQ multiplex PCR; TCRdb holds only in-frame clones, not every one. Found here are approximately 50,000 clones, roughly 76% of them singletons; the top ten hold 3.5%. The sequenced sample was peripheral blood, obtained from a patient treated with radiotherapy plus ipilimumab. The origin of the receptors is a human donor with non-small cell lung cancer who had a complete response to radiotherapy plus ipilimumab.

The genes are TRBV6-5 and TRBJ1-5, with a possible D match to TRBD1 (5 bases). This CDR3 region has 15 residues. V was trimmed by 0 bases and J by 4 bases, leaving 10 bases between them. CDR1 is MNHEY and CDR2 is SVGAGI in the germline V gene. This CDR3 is CASSYSRQGNQPQHF. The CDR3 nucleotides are TGTGCCAGCAGTTACTCGAGGCAGGGAAATCAGCCCCAGCATTTT.

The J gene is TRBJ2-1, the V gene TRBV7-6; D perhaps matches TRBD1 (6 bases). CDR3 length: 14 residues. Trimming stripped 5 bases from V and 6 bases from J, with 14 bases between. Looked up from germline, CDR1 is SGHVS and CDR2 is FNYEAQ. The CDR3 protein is CASSPDPRGNEQFF. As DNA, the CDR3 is TGTGCCAGCAGCCCCGACCCCAGGGGCAATGAGCAGTTCTTC. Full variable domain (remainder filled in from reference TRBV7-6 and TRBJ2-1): GAGVSQSPRYKVTKRGQDVALRCDPISGHVSLYWYRQALGQGPEFLTYFNYEAQQDKSGLPNDRFSAERPEGSISTLTIQRTEQRDSAMYRCASSPDPRGNEQFFGPGTRLTVL.

The CDR3 here is CASNQGVLRREQYF. CDR3 DNA: TGCGCCAGCAACCAGGGGGTTCTTCGACGGGAGCAGTACTTC. The chain carries TRBV5-1 and TRBJ2-7; TRBD1 matches 7 bases. The CDR3 extends over 14 amino acids. CDR1 SGHRS and CDR2 YFSETQ come from the germline V gene. The V segment lost 6 bases and the J segment 7 bases; nucleotides outside the gene matches: 13. The variable domain in full, with the rest retrieved from reference TRBV5-1 and TRBJ2-7, is KAGVTQTPRYLIKTRGQQVTLSCSPISGHRSVSWYQQTPGQGLQFLFEYFSETQRNKGNFPGRFSGRQFSNSRSEMNVSTLELGDSALYLCASNQGVLRREQYFGPGTRLTVT.

The CDR3 loop is CASSQVGTSGSSYEQYF. CDR3 nucleotide sequence: TGCGCCAGCAGCCAAGTGGGGACTAGCGGGAGCTCCTACGAGCAGTACTTC. The chain has TRBV4-1 and TRBJ2-7, with 14 bases that match TRBD2. The V segment lost 1 base and the J segment 0 bases; nucleotides outside the gene matches: 2. The V gene's germline CDR1 is MGHRA and CDR2 YSYEKL. The length of the CDR3 is 17 residues.

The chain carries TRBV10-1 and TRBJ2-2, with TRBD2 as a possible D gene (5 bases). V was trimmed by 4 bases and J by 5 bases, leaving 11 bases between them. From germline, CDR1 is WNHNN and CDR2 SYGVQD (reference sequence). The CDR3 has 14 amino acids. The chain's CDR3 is CASSATSSTGELFF. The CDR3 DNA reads TGCGCCAGCAGTGCAACTAGTTCTACCGGGGAGCTGTTTTTT.

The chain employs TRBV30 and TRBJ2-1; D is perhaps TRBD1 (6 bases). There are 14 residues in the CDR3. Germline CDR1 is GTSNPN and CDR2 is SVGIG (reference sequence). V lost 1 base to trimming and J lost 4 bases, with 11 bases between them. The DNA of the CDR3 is TGTGCCTGGAGTGCCACAGGGCTTTACAATGAGCAGTTCTTC. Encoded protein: CAWSATGLYNEQFF.

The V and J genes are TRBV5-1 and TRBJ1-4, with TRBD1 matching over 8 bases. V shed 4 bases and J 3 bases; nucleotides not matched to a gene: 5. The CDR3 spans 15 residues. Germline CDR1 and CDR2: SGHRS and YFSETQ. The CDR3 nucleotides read TGCGCCAGCAGCACGACAGGGGTGCCTAATGAAAAACTGTTTTTT. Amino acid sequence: CASSTTGVPNEKLFF.

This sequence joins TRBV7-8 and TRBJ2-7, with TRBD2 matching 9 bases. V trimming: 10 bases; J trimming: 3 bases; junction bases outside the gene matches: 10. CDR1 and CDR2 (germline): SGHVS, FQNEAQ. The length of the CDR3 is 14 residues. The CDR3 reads CATSAASGVYEQYF. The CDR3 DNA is TGTGCCACCTCAGCAGCTAGCGGGGTCTACGAGCAGTACTTC.

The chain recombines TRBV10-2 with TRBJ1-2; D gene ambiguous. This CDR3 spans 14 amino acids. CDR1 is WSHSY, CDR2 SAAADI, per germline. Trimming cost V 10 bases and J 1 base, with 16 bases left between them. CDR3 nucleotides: TGCGCCACTCAGTCACGGGGAAATAACTATGGCTACACCTTC. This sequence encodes CATQSRGNNYGYTF.

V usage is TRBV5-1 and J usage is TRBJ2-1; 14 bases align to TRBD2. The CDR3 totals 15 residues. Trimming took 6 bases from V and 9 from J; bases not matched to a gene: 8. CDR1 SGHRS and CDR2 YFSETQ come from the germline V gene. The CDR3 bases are TGCGCCAGCATGGCCGGGACTAGCGGGAGTCTTGAGCAGTTCTTC. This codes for CASMAGTSGSLEQFF.

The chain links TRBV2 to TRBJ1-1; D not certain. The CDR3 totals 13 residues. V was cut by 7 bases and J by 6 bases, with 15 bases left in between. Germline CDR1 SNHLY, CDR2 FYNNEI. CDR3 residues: CASMIGRRSEAFF. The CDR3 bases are TGTGCCAGCATGATTGGTCGGAGGTCTGAAGCTTTCTTT.

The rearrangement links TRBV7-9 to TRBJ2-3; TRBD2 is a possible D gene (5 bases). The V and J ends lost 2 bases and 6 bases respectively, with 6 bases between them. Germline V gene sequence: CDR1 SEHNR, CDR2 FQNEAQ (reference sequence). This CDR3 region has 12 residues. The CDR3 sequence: CASSLSGDTQYF. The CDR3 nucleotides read TGTGCCAGCAGCTTATCGGGGGATACGCAGTATTTT.

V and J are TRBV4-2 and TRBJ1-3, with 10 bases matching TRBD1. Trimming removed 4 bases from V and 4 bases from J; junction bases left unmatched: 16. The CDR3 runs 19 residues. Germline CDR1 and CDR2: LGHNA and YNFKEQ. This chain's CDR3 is CASSLRTGTGVLQGNTIYF. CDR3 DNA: TGTGCCAGCAGCCTAAGAACCGGGACAGGGGTTTTACAGGGAAACACCATATATTTT.

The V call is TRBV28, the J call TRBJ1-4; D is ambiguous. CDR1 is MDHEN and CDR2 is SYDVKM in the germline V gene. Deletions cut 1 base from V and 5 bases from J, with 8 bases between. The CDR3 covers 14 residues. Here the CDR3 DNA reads TGTGCCAGCAGTTTATCAGGCGCCAATGAAAAACTGTTTTTT. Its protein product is CASSLSGANEKLFF.

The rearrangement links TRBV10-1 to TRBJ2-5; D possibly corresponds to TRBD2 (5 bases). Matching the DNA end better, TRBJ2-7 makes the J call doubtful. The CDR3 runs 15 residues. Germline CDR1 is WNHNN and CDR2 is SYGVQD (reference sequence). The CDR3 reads CASSESRTRNYEQYF. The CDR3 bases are TGCGCCAGCAGTGAGTCGCGAACTAGGAACTACGAGCAGTACTTC.

The CDR3 DNA follows: TGTGCCAGCTCACCTTTGGGACACAATAGCAATCAGCCCCAGCATTTT. As protein: CASSPLGHNSNQPQHF. The chain is built from TRBV18 and TRBJ1-5; maybe TRBD1 (6 bases). CDR1 is KGHSH and CDR2 is LQKENI in the germline V gene. This CDR3 comprises 16 residues. Trimming stripped 3 bases from V and 0 bases from J, with 12 bases between.

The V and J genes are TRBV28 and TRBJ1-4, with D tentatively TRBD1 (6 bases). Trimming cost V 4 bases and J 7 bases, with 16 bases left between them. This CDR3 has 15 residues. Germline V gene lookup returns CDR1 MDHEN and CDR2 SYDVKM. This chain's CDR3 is CASSSSRGGSEKLFF. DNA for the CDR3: TGTGCCAGCAGTTCAAGCAGGGGAGGGAGTGAAAAACTGTTTTTT.

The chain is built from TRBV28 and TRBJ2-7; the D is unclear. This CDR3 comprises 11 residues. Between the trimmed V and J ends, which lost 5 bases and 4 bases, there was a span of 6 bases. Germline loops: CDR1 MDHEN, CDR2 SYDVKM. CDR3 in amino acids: CASSQNYEQYF. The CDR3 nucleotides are TGTGCCAGCAGTCAAAATTACGAGCAGTACTTC. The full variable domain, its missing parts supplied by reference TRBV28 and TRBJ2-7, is DVKVTQSSRYLVKRTGEKVFLECVQDMDHENMFWYRQDPGLGLRLIYFSYDVKMKEKGDIPEGYSVSREKKERFSLILESASTNQTSMYLCASSQNYEQYFGPGTRLTVT.

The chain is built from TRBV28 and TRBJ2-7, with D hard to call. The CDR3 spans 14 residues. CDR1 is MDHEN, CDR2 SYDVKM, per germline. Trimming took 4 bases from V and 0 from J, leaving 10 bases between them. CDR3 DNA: TGTGCCAGCAGTTCGCCCGACTTCTCCTACGAGCAGTACTTC. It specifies CASSSPDFSYEQYF.

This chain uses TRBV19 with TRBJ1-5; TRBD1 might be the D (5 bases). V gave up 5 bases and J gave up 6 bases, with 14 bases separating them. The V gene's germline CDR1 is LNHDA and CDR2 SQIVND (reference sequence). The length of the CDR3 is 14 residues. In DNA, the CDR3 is TGTGCCAGTAGTGCGCCGGGGGGGGGTCAGCCCCAGCATTTT. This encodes CASSAPGGGQPQHF.